This T cell receptor (beta chain) came from a study of brain T cells in children with intractable seizures (dated by TCRdb to the early 2020s). Background for the entire study: Resected brain tissue from a few dozen pediatric epilepsy surgery cases was first screened for immune gene transcripts using a NanoString immunology panel. Among the approximately 12 selected surgery cases, pre-surgery blood was additionally sequenced for eight, leaving four cases with brain tissue only.

Here is what the overall study found, with its caveats: Because sequencing depth differed between pre- and post-surgery blood, the absence of clones from the pre-surgery sample may reflect undersampling. The patients' HCMV serostatus was not known, and viral specificity was inferred solely from CDR3 sequence similarity.

The immunoSEQ assay was used to generate TCR beta chain sequences from genomic DNA. The study's own analysis went as follows. Any CDR3 sequence that did not begin with the conserved framework cysteine at position 104 was removed by hand. To get clonality, the normalized Shannon's Diversity Index was subtracted from one, giving values from 0 (maximal diversity) to 1 (oligoclonal). Differences in the frequency of the same CDR3 between samples, such as brain versus blood, were assessed with chi-squared comparison-of-proportions tests. Public clonotypes were found through immuneACCESS searches, while the VDJdb browser was used to judge similarity to known antiviral clonotypes. TCRdb carries this immuneACCESS record with in-frame sequences only. Its versions omit some clonotypes, under half of them owing to an unresolved V gene in the studies checked, with the rest unexplained. Clonal size and the V and J genes are those of that table, whereas D and trimming came from the DNA. The sample records just under 65,000 clones, about 96% of which are singletons. Roughly 0.4% of the sample is taken by the ten largest.

As encoded in the germline V gene, CDR1 is SGHAT while CDR2 is FQNNGV. Ends trimmed: V by 2 bases, J by 8 bases; bases unmatched to a gene: 4. The CDR3 runs 13 amino acids, cysteine and phenylalanine included. Only the CDR3 part of the read is kept: 39 bases, read in frame from the first base. What this sample's time point label stands for: resected brain tissue, or blood drawn just prior to surgery. The surgery cases showing the highest brain T cell transcript signatures were chosen for TCR beta chain sequencing of brain tissue and, when available, of blood. Before surgery, patients had received at least one anti-epileptic drug. The TCR-sequenced patients were children whose drug-resistant epilepsy was caused by tuberous sclerosis complex, focal cortical dysplasia, Rasmussen encephalitis or hemimegalencephaly. Blood was drawn right before the epilepsy surgery. The Monarch genomic DNA purification kit was used to extract bulk genomic DNA from unsorted brain tissue and whole blood.

As concerns this clone: Its cognate antigen has yet to be identified. Within one base of it there is no much larger clone, and no base qualities were kept.

The receptor comes from a boy in the first two years of life with focal cortical dysplasia and intractable seizures. This receptor chain uses TRBV11-2 and TRBJ1-2; 8 bases in between match TRBD1. The sample was peripheral blood, taken at surgery. This receptor has the CDR3 CASSLSRGRGYTF. The nucleotides are TGTGCCAGCAGCTTATCCAGGGGGCGAGGCTACACCTTC.